This T cell receptor (beta chain) appears in the sequencing data of a study of blood T cells in healthy people across ages. A second about 7 to 11 cycle PCR used barcoded and J-beta primers. Using its own MiXCR run on the 5' RACE reads, TCRdb lists one record per CDR3 protein. Of 700,000 to 900,000 distinct CDR3 sequences listed, roughly 53% were seen once; the top ten hold 40% to 50%. Whole-study findings and limits: Roughly linear declines in TCR beta diversity per million T cells occurred with age.

About this clonotype: As yet, its antigen is unknown.

This sequence was found in an elderly man in good health. The specimen sequenced was blood.

CDR3 nucleotides: TGTGCCAGCAGCTCAATCGGCAGGGGGAGGTACAATGAGCAGTTCTTC. Protein sequence: CASSSIGRGRYNEQFF. The chain joins TRBV7-9 to TRBJ2-1; weak D call: TRBD1 (7 bases). Trimming took off 4 bases at V and 4 bases at J, with 17 bases between the two ends. The CDR3 runs to 16 residues. CDR1 and CDR2 (germline): SEHNR, FQNEAQ (reference sequence). Full variable domain (missing parts from reference TRBV7-9 and TRBJ2-1): DTGVSQNPRHKITKRGQNVTFRCDPISEHNRLYWYRQTLGQGPEFLTYFQNEAQLEKSRLLSDRFSAERPKGSFSTLEIQRTEQGDSAMYLCASSSIGRGRYNEQFFGPGTRLTVL.